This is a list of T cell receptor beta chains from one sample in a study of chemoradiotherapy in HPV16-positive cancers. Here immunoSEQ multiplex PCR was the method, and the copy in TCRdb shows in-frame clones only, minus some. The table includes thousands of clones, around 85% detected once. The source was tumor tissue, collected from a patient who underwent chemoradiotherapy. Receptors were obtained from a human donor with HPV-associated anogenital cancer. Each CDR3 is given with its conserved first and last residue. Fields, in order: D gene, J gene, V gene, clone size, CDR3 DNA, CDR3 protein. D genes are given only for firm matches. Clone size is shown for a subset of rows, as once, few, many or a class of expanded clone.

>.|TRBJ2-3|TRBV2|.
TGTGCCAGCATCCAGAGCACAGATACGCAGTATTTT
CASIQSTDTQYF
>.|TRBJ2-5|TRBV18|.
TGTGCCAGCTCACCACCGAGTCGGGACTCCCGTGAGACCCAGTACTTC
CASSPPSRDSRETQYF
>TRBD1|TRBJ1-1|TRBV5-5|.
TGTGCCAGCACCCAGGGGGTGGGCACTGAAGCTTTCTTT
CASTQGVGTEAFF
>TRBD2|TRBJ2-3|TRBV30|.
TGTGCCTGGGGCTCAGCGGGAGGGGGTACGCAGTATTTT
CAWGSAGGGTQYF
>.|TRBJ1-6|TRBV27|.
TGTGCCAGCAGTTTATATTCCCCAAACTCCTATAATTCACCCCTCCACTTT
CASSLYSPNSYNSPLHF
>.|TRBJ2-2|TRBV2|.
TGTGCCAGCACTAAGACAGGCATCTCGAACACCGGGGAGCTGTTTTTT
CASTKTGISNTGELFF
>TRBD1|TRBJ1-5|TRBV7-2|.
TGTGCCAGCAGCCGTACAGGGGGCAATCAGCCCCAGCATTTT
CASSRTGGNQPQHF
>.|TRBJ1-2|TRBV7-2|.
TGTGCCAGCAGCTCCCCAGCCGGGTTATCTGGCTACACCTTC
CASSSPAGLSGYTF
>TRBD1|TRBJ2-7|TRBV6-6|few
TGTGCCAGCAGTCAAAGACAGGGAGACTACGAGCAGTACTTC
CASSQRQGDYEQYF
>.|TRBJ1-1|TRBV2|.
TGTGCCAGCAGACCGGACGTTTCACACACTGAAGCTTTCTTT
CASRPDVSHTEAFF
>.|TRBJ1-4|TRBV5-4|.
TGTGCCAGCAGTTACCAGGGTGAAGATGAAAAACTGTTTTTT
CASSYQGEDEKLFF
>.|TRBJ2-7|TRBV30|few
TGTGCCTGGAGTGTATGGGGGGCTGGGAACAACGAGCAGTACTTC
CAWSVWGAGNNEQYF
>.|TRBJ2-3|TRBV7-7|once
TGTGCTAGCAGCTGGACTATCACAGATACGCAGTATTTT
CASSWTITDTQYF
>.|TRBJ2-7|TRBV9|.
TGTGCCAGCAGCGTCTCACCATCGAGGGGGAGGGCCTACGAGCAGTACTTC
CASSVSPSRGRAYEQYF
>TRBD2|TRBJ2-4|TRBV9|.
TGTGCCAGCAGGGGAACCCCCGACAAAAGCGGGGGGCTAGCCAAAAACATTCAGTACTTC
CASRGTPDKSGGLAKNIQYF
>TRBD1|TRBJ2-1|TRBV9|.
TGTGCCAGCAGCCCCGGACAGGGGCTCAATGAGCAGTTCTTC
CASSPGQGLNEQFF
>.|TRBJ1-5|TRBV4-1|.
TGCGCCAGCAGCCAAGCACAGGGCGTTAGCAATCAGCCCCAGCATTTT
CASSQAQGVSNQPQHF
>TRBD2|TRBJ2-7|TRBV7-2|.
TGTGCCAGCAGCTTAGGCGGGGGGGCGGTCTACGAGCAGTACTTC
CASSLGGGAVYEQYF
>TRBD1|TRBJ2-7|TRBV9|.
TGTGCCAGCAGCGAAGGACAGGGGTACGAGCAGTACTTC
CASSEGQGYEQYF
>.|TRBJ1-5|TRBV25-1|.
TGTGCCAGCAGTGATCCGACAGGTTTCGGCCCCCAGCATTTT
CASSDPTGFGPQHF
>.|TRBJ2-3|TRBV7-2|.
TGTGCCAGCAGCTTATGGTCCCAGCGGGTCCCCACAGATACGCAGTATTTT
CASSLWSQRVPTDTQYF
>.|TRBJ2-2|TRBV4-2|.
TGTGCCAGCAGCCCAGTACAGCTATCCACGAACACCGGGGAGCTGTTTTTT
CASSPVQLSTNTGELFF
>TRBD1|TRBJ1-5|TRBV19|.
TGTGCCAGTAGTAGGGGACAGGGGCGTGAACAGCCCCAGCATTTT
CASSRGQGREQPQHF
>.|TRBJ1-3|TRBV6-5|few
TGTGCCAGCAGTCCGACAGGAGCCGGAAACACCATATATTTT
CASSPTGAGNTIYF
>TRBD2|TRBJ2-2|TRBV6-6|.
TGTGCCAGCAGGGGAGGAGCGGGGGGAAGGACCGGGGAGCTGTTTTTT
CASRGGAGGRTGELFF
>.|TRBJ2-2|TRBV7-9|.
TGTGCCAGCAGCTTGGGTGTGAACACCGGGGAGCTGTTTTTT
CASSLGVNTGELFF
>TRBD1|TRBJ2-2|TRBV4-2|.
TGTGCCAGCAGCCAAGATTCCGGGACAGGGGGCGGGGAGCTGTTTTTT
CASSQDSGTGGGELFF
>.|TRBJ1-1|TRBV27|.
TGTGCCAGCAGTTTAGGGGCCAACACTGAAGCTTTCTTT
CASSLGANTEAFF
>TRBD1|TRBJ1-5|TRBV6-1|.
TGTGCCAGTAGTAGGGGAAACAGGGGAAATCAGCCCCAGCATTTT
CASSRGNRGNQPQHF
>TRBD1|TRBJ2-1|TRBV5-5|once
TGTGCCAGCAGCTTGGGGGGGCGGGACAGGGAAGATCAGTTCTTC
CASSLGGRDREDQFF
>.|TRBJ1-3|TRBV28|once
TGTGCCAGCAGTTTGGTAGCCAAAAGCACTGGAAACACCATATATTTT
CASSLVAKSTGNTIYF
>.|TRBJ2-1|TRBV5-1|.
TGCGCCAGCAGTCGACTAGTGAGCGACAATGAGCAGTTCTTC
CASSRLVSDNEQFF
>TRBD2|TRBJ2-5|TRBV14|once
TGTGCCAGCAGCCGGGGACTAACTAGGAAGACCCAGTACTTC
CASSRGLTRKTQYF
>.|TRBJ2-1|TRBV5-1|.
TGCGCCAGCAGCCCGGAACCCATTCTAACCGGGGAGCAGTTCTTC
CASSPEPILTGEQFF
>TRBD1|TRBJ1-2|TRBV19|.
TGTGCCAGTAGTACCCCGGGACAGGGCAATGATGGCTACACCTTC
CASSTPGQGNDGYTF
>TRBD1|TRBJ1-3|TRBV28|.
TGTGCCAGCAGTGTTACAGGGGGGAACGTAGGAAACACCATATATTTT
CASSVTGGNVGNTIYF
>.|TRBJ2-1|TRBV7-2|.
TGTGCCAGCAGCCCGCGCTATGAGCAGTTCTTC
CASSPRYEQFF
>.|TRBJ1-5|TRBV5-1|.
TGCGCCAGCAGCCTTTGGGGGGGGCCCCAGCATTTT
CASSLWGGPQHF